This is a list of T cell receptor beta chains from one sample in a study of T cell responses to AZD1222 COVID-19 vaccine. Using immunoSEQ multiplex PCR, the repertoire was profiled, and TCRdb retains in-frame clones only, with some absent. In the table there are approximately 130,000 clones, approximately 90% of which are singletons. The sample here was peripheral blood, taken on day 0 of AZD1222 vaccination. The receptors were gathered from an adult in good health. CDR3s include the opening cysteine and the closing phenylalanine or tryptophan. A D gene is named only where the DNA matches it firmly. Clone size, where shown, is once, few, many, or a class for clones that have expanded.

j_call v_call clone_size d_call cdr3_nt cdr3_aa
TRBJ2-3 TRBV24-1 . TRBD2 TGTGCCACCAATAGCGGGAGAGAGTCAGATACGCAGTATTTT CATNSGRESDTQYF
TRBJ2-1 TRBV18 . . TGTGCCAGCTCACCACGCCCCGGGGATAATGAGCAGTTCTTC CASSPRPGDNEQFF
TRBJ1-5 TRBV2 . . TGTGCCAGCAGTACCCTGGCAGGCGGCAATCAGCCCCAGCATTTT CASSTLAGGNQPQHF
TRBJ2-7 TRBV9 . TRBD2 TGTGCCAGCAGCGTAGGCCGGGGGGCCTACGAGCAGTACTTC CASSVGRGAYEQYF
TRBJ2-3 TRBV5-1 . . TGCGCCAGCAGCTTGAATAAGGGTACAGATACGCAGTATTTT CASSLNKGTDTQYF
TRBJ2-1 TRBV7-3 . TRBD2 TGTGCCAGCAGCCCACGGCTAGCGGGAGTTTCTGAGCAGTTCTTC CASSPRLAGVSEQFF
TRBJ2-5 TRBV3-1/TRBV3-2 . TRBD2 TGTGCCAGCAGCCAAGTCAAACTAGCGGGTAAAGAGACCCAGTACTTC CASSQVKLAGKETQYF
TRBJ2-3 TRBV14 . . TGTGCCAGCTCCCGGCGGTACCCAATCGACACAGATACGCAGTATTTT CASSRRYPIDTDTQYF
TRBJ1-2 TRBV7-8 . TRBD1 TGTGCCAGCGGACCGGACAGGGGTGGCTATGGCTACACCTTC CASGPDRGGYGYTF
TRBJ1-2 TRBV19 . TRBD1 TGTGCCAGTAGGGGTGACAGGGGTGGAGGCTACACCTTC CASRGDRGGGYTF
TRBJ2-2 TRBV29-1 . . TGCAGCGTTGATAAGGTGAACACCGGGGAGCTGTTTTTT CSVDKVNTGELFF
TRBJ1-3 TRBV28 . . TGTGCCAGTCTTGGACGTAAAGGGGCCTACTCTGGAAACACCATATATTTT CASLGRKGAYSGNTIYF
TRBJ1-1 TRBV5-1 . TRBD1 TGCGCCAGCAGCTTGGGTATCGACAGGGTGGGTAAAGCTTTCTTT CASSLGIDRVGKAFF
TRBJ1-6 TRBV5-1 . . TGCGCCAGCAGCTTGGGAGGGAGAGATAATTCACCCCTCCACTTT CASSLGGRDNSPLHF
TRBJ1-3 TRBV6-5 . . TGTGCCAGCAGTTACCGTACAGGAAACACCATATATTTT CASSYRTGNTIYF
TRBJ2-3 TRBV5-1 . . TGCGCCAGCAGCTCGGGAACTGTCACAGATACGCAGTATTTT CASSSGTVTDTQYF
TRBJ1-5 TRBV28 . . TGTGCCAGCAGTTTACCCCACAGCTCAAATCAGCCCCAGCATTTT CASSLPHSSNQPQHF
TRBJ1-5 TRBV5-8 few . TGTGCCAGCAGCTTGGCGACAGGCAATCAGCCCCAGCATTTT CASSLATGNQPQHF
TRBJ2-5 TRBV2 . . TGTGCCAGCAGTTATATCGAGGAGACCCAGTACTTC CASSYIEETQYF
TRBJ2-3 TRBV9 . TRBD2 TGTGCCAGCAGCCGACCCGGACTAGCGGCTAATACGCAGTATTTT CASSRPGLAANTQYF
TRBJ1-1 TRBV30 . . TGTGCCTGGAGTGTACGGGGACTTTCCATGAACACTGAAGCTTTCTTT CAWSVRGLSMNTEAFF
TRBJ1-1 TRBV11-2 . . TGTGCCAGCAGCCCAGATTGGTTACGGACAGCGGTGAACACTGAAGCTTTCTTT CASSPDWLRTAVNTEAFF
TRBJ1-4 TRBV5-6 . . TGTGCCAGCAGCGTGAGGGCGATCAATGAAAAACTGTTTTTT CASSVRAINEKLFF
TRBJ2-1 TRBV5-1 few . TGCGCCAGCAGCTTGGAGGGCCCCAACTACAATGAGCAGTTCTTC CASSLEGPNYNEQFF
TRBJ2-2 TRBV6-2/TRBV6-3 . . TGTGCCAGCAGCCCTTGGGGACGCTCGAACACCGGGGAGCTGTTTTTT CASSPWGRSNTGELFF
TRBJ2-1 TRBV28 . TRBD2 TGTGCCAGCAGTTCCAGTAGGAGCGGGAGGGGGAATGAGCAGTTCTTC CASSSSRSGRGNEQFF